These 18 T cell receptor beta chains came from one sample sequenced in a study of blood T cell repertoires in COVID-19. Here immunoSEQ multiplex PCR was the method, and the copy in TCRdb shows in-frame clones only, minus some. Altogether fewer than 450,000 clones are present, less than 90% being singletons, with the ten largest covering more than 1%. Input material: PBMCs or T cells enriched from blood (not recorded which). The source of these receptors is a woman aged 25-40 years who had recovered from COVID-19.

The chain employs TRBV6-5 and TRBJ2-7; D perhaps matches TRBD2 (5 bases). With 7 bases removed from V and 0 bases from J, the gap between germline ends came to 13 bases. Germline assignment: CDR1 MNHEY and CDR2 SVGAGI. The length of the CDR3 is 14 residues. CDR3 in amino acids: CASKRGKSSYEQYF. The CDR3 DNA reads as TGTGCCAGCAAAAGAGGGAAGAGCTCCTACGAGCAGTACTTC.

The chain employs TRBV6-5 and TRBJ2-3; 7 bases map to TRBD1. Germline V gives CDR1 MNHEY, CDR2 SVGAGI. The CDR3 has 14 residues. V lost 8 bases, J lost 2 bases, and 7 bases stayed unmatched. The CDR3 nucleotides read TGTGCCAGCCCTAAGACAGGGATCACAGATACGCAGTATTTT. This gives the protein CASPKTGITDTQYF.

The chain recombines TRBV28 with TRBJ2-1; D possibly corresponds to TRBD2 (7 bases). The CDR3 is 15 residues long. Germline CDR1 and CDR2: MDHEN and SYDVKM. The V and J ends lost 2 bases and 8 bases respectively, with 16 bases between them. The CDR3 loop is CASSLMAGAGDEQFF. CDR3 DNA: TGTGCCAGCAGTTTAATGGCGGGGGCGGGCGATGAGCAGTTCTTC. Variable domain in full (rest from reference TRBV28 and TRBJ2-1): DVKVTQSSRYLVKRTGEKVFLECVQDMDHENMFWYRQDPGLGLRLIYFSYDVKMKEKGDIPEGYSVSREKKERFSLILESASTNQTSMYLCASSLMAGAGDEQFFGPGTRLTVL.

This clone came up a few times. J is TRBJ1-5 and V is TRBV7-9; D ambiguous. The CDR3 spans 13 residues. Germline CDR1 and CDR2: SEHNR and FQNEAQ (reference sequence). The germline V and J ends were trimmed by 3 bases and 9 bases, with 12 bases remaining between them. This chain's CDR3 is CASSLGSLGPQHF. In DNA, the CDR3 is TGTGCCAGCAGCTTGGGGAGCTTGGGGCCCCAGCATTTT.

To note about this clone: In the same sample, other DNA sequences code for this CDR3. The chain is built from TRBV5-1 and TRBJ1-2, with D unclear. V lost 0 bases and J 3 bases, leaving 6 bases between the germline ends. The CDR3 contains 13 residues. The V gene's germline CDR1 is SGHRS and CDR2 YFSETQ. The CDR3 region is CASSLGTDYGYTF. CDR3 sequence (DNA): TGCGCCAGCAGCTTGGGTACGGACTATGGCTACACCTTC.

The genes are TRBV4-1 and TRBJ1-3; D might be TRBD1 (5 bases). Germline assignment: CDR1 MGHRA and CDR2 YSYEKL. The CDR3 covers 18 residues. V lost 4 bases and J 0 bases, leaving 19 bases between the germline ends. CDR3 in amino acids: CASSRFIRTTSSGNTIYF. Here the CDR3 DNA reads TGCGCCAGCAGCCGTTTCATAAGGACAACAAGCTCTGGAAACACCATATATTTT.

The genes are TRBV12-3 or TRBV12-4 and TRBJ1-5; 10 bases are a match to TRBD1. CDR3 size: 13 residues. V lost 7 bases, J lost 6 bases, and 3 bases stayed unmatched. CDR3 nucleotide sequence: TGTGCCAGCACCCGGACAGGGGGTCAGCCCCAGCATTTT. Its protein product is CASTRTGGQPQHF.

Here the CDR3 reads CAWNSGGADEQYF. The DNA of the CDR3 is TGTGCCTGGAACAGCGGGGGGGCCGACGAGCAGTACTTC. The chain has TRBV30 and TRBJ2-7; 10 nucleotides align to TRBD2. With V trimmed by 4 bases and J by 5 bases, 5 bases remained unmatched. The germline V gene has CDR1 GTSNPN and CDR2 SVGIG (reference sequence). CDR3 length: 13 amino acids.

The chain recombines TRBV30 with TRBJ1-3; a weak D match, TRBD1 (6 bases). This CDR3 region has 13 residues. V was pared by 6 bases and J by 0 bases, with 9 bases between. Germline values: CDR1 GTSNPN, CDR2 SVGIG (reference sequence). DNA for the CDR3: TGTGCCTGCACAGGGACCTCTGGAAACACCATATATTTT. It codes for CACTGTSGNTIYF.

The V call is TRBV9, the J call TRBJ1-1; no firm D call. The V end lost 0 bases, the J end lost 3 bases, and 6 bases lay between the germline ends. Germline CDR1 SGDLS, CDR2 YYNGEE. The CDR3 consists of 13 residues. CDR3 coding DNA: TGTGCCAGCAGCGTAGATCTTTACACTGAAGCTTTCTTT. Protein product: CASSVDLYTEAFF.

This chain connects TRBV27 to TRBJ2-1, with D perhaps TRBD2 (5 bases). CDR3 length: 18 amino acids. Per germline, CDR1 MNHEY and CDR2 SMNVEV (reference sequence). V gave up 3 bases and J gave up 5 bases, with 23 bases separating them. For the CDR3, the DNA is TGTGCCAGCAGTTTTAGCCCAAGACAACCTAGCCTCGACAATGAGCAGTTCTTC. Its protein product is CASSFSPRQPSLDNEQFF.

This clone was counted only a few times. The identical CDR3 is also encoded by other nucleotide sequences in the sample. The chain carries TRBV29-1 and TRBJ1-1; 8 nucleotides agree with TRBD1. V lost 4 bases to trimming and J lost 4 bases; unmatched junction nucleotides: 8. CDR1 and CDR2 from the germline V gene are SQVTM and ANQGSEA. This CDR3 comprises 14 residues. The chain's CDR3 is CSVAAGTGGTEAFF. CDR3 nucleotide sequence: TGCAGCGTTGCTGCCGGGACAGGAGGCACTGAAGCTTTCTTT.

V and J are TRBV27 and TRBJ1-2; 8 nucleotides align to TRBD1. Trimming took 0 bases from V and 4 from J; bases not matched to a gene: 4. The germline V gene has CDR1 MNHEY and CDR2 SMNVEV (reference sequence). The CDR3 totals 15 residues. Written as DNA, the CDR3 is TGTGCCAGCAGTTTATCCAGGGGGCAAGGCTATGGCTACACCTTC. As protein: CASSLSRGQGYGYTF.

The V and J genes are TRBV6-1 and TRBJ1-5, with D maybe TRBD1 (6 bases). Germline assignment: CDR1 MNHNS and CDR2 SASEGT. The CDR3 spans 15 residues. V gave up 3 bases and J gave up 7 bases, with 16 bases separating them. The CDR3 is CASSDLGGAIQPQHF. The DNA of the CDR3 is TGTGCCAGCAGTGACCTCGGGGGGGCAATCCAGCCCCAGCATTTT.

The CDR3 protein is CASSLEGGHSPLHF. CDR3 coding DNA: TGTGCCAGCAGCTTGGAAGGAGGGCATTCACCCCTCCACTTT. The V gene is TRBV5-4, the J gene TRBJ1-6; D remains unclear. The CDR3 length is 14 residues. Germline V gives CDR1 SGHNT, CDR2 YYREEE (reference sequence). Trimming cost V 0 bases and J 8 bases, with 9 bases left between them.

The CDR3 is CASSIDSSGNTIYF. CDR3 nucleotides: TGTGCCAGCAGCATAGACAGCTCTGGAAACACCATATATTTT. This chain links TRBV5-4 with TRBJ1-3; maybe TRBD1 (5 bases). Trimming cost V 4 bases and J 0 bases, with 8 bases left between them. Germline V CDR1 and CDR2: SGHNT, YYREEE (reference sequence). The CDR3 spans 14 residues.

This chain uses TRBV19 with TRBJ2-1, with 8 bases lining up with TRBD1. Germline V lookup: CDR1 LNHDA, CDR2 SQIVND (reference sequence). This CDR3 region has 14 residues. Unmatched junction bases numbered 3, after V lost 4 bases and J lost 4 bases. CDR3 sequence reads: CASSNRDRYNEQFF. CDR3 DNA: TGTGCCAGTAGTAACCGGGACAGGTACAATGAGCAGTTCTTC.

This chain links TRBV2 with TRBJ2-2; D remains ambiguous. Per germline, CDR1 SNHLY and CDR2 FYNNEI. This CDR3 region has 14 residues. Trimming pared 1 base from V and 5 bases from J, leaving 8 bases between. Here the CDR3 reads CASSEGRWTGELFF. CDR3 DNA: TGTGCCAGCAGTGAAGGGCGGTGGACCGGGGAGCTGTTTTTT.